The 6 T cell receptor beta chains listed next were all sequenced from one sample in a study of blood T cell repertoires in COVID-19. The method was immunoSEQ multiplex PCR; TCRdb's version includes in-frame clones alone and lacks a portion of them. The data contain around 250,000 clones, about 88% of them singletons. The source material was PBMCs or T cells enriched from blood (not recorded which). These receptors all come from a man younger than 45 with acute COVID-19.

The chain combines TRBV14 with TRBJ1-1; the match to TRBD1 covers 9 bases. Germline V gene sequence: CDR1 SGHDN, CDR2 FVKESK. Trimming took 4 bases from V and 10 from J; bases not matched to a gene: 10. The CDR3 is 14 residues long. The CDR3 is CASSRWTGDPAAFF. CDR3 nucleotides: TGTGCCAGCAGCCGATGGACAGGGGACCCAGCAGCTTTCTTT.

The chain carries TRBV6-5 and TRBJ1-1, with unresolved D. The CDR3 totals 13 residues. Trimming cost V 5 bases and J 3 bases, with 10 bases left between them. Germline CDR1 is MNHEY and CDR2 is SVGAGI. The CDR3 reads CASSRGGYTEAFF. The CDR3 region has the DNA TGTGCCAGCAGTAGAGGAGGATACACTGAAGCTTTCTTT.

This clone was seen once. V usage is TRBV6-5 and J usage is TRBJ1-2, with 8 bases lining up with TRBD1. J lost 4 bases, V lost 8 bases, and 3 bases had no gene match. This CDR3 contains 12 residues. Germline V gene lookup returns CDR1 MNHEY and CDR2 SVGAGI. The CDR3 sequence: CASQQGVYGYTF. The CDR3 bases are TGTGCCAGCCAACAGGGGGTCTATGGCTACACCTTC.

The CDR3 loop reads CASSPQDREAFF. The CDR3 coding sequence is TGCGCCAGCAGCCCTCAGGACAGGGAAGCTTTCTTT. This rearrangement joins TRBV4-1 to TRBJ1-1; TRBD1 matches 7 bases. This CDR3 comprises 12 residues. CDR1 and CDR2 (germline): MGHRA, YSYEKL. V was clipped by 4 bases and J by 8 bases; unmatched bases: 4.

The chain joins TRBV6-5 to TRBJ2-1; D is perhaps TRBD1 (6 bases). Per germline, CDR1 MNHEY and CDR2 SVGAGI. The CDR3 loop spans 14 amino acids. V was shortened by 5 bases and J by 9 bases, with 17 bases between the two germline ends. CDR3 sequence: CASSPKWGHSEQFF. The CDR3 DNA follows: TGTGCCAGCAGTCCTAAGTGGGGGCATAGTGAGCAGTTCTTC.

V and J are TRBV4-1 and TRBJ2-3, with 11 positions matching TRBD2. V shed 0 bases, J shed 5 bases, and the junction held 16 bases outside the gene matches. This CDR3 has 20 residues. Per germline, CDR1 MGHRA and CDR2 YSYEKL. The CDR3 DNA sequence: TGCGCCAGCAGCCAAGAGTGCGAGCGGCCTAGCGGGGGGAGGGTAGATACGCAGTATTTT. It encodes CASSQECERPSGGRVDTQYF.